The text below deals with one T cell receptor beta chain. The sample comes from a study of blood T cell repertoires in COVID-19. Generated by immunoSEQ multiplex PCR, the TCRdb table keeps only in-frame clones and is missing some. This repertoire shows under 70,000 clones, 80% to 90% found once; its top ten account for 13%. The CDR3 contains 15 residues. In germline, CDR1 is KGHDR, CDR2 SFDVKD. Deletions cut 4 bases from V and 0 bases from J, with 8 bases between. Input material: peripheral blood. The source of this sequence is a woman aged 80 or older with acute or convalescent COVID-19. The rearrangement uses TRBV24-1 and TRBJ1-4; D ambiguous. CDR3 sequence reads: CATSENGATNEKLFF. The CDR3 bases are TGTGCCACCAGTGAGAACGGTGCAACTAATGAAAAACTGTTTTTT.